This TCR beta chain was sequenced during a study of vaccination effects on CD4 cells after COVID-19. The CDR3 runs to 14 residues. V was clipped by 1 base and J by 3 bases; unmatched bases: 0. The germline V gene encodes CDR1 MGHRA and CDR2 YSYEKL. Viral peptide pools were used in the ViraFEST assay to expand antigen-specific CD4+ T cells, and sequencing came afterward. With approximately ten days of culture completed, CD4+ T cells were isolated. Sequencing was performed with immunoSEQ multiplex PCR; in TCRdb, only in-frame clones are kept and a portion is missing. In the table there are 50,000 to 65,000 clones, 80% of which are singletons. Points on this clone: Antigen specificity is unknown.

This material consisted of CD4+ T cells from PBMCs cultured with HCoV-229E spike peptides, taken before COVID-19 vaccination. This chain links TRBV4-1 with TRBJ2-5; the match to TRBD1 covers 9 bases. The clonotype originates from a human donor who received a COVID-19 vaccine. In nucleotides, the CDR3 is TGCGCCAGCAGCCAAGGGGACAGGGAAGAGACCCAGTACTTC. This sequence encodes CASSQGDREETQYF.